This is a list of T cell receptor beta chains from one sample in a study of technical replicates of blood from four donors. Libraries were prepared by immunoSEQ multiplex PCR; TCRdb keeps only in-frame clonotypes and omits some of them. This table has under 85,000 clones, roughly 93% appearing once. Sequencing used T cells isolated from PBMCs. These receptor sequences come from a human donor in good health. Each CDR3 is given with its conserved first and last residue. A D gene is named only where the DNA matches it firmly. The listing skips clone size in some rows; elsewhere it reads once, few, many or a size class.

V gene	D gene	J gene	clone size	CDR3 protein	CDR3 DNA
TRBV7-2	TRBD1	TRBJ1-1	.	CASSSPGQGREAFF	TGTGCCAGCAGCTCCCCGGGACAGGGGCGTGAAGCTTTCTTT
TRBV28	TRBD1	TRBJ1-4	.	CASSAPDRGTNEKLFF	TGTGCCAGCAGCGCCCCGGACAGGGGGACTAATGAAAAACTGTTTTTT
TRBV6-5	.	TRBJ1-1	.	CASKVNGGSTEAFF	TGTGCCAGCAAAGTGAATGGGGGCAGTACTGAAGCTTTCTTT
TRBV28	.	TRBJ2-5	.	CASSTPGAETQYF	TGTGCCAGCAGTACTCCTGGGGCAGAGACCCAGTACTTC
TRBV7-3	.	TRBJ2-7	.	CASSLAGMGEQYF	TGTGCCAGCAGCTTAGCAGGGATGGGCGAGCAGTACTTC
TRBV28	.	TRBJ1-3	.	CGTTPGQSLGNTIYF	TGTGGGACCACCCCCGGACAGTCCCTTGGAAACACCATATATTTT
TRBV19	TRBD1	TRBJ1-2	once	CASSILSGTAYGYTF	TGTGCCAGTAGTATTTTGTCCGGGACAGCGTATGGCTACACCTTC
TRBV10-3	.	TRBJ1-1	once	CAISFPENTEAFF	TGTGCCATCAGCTTTCCAGAGAACACTGAAGCTTTCTTT
TRBV7-9	.	TRBJ1-2	.	CASSSAGYGYGYTF	TGTGCCAGCAGCTCTGCAGGGTATGGCTATGGCTACACCTTC
TRBV7-9	.	TRBJ1-4	.	CASSSRPPGANEKLFF	TGTGCCAGCAGCTCCCGACCCCCAGGGGCTAATGAAAAACTGTTTTTT
TRBV5-1	TRBD1	TRBJ1-1	.	CASSNRQGYPEAFF	TGCGCCAGCAGCAATCGACAGGGCTATCCTGAAGCTTTCTTT
TRBV7-8	.	TRBJ2-3	.	CASSLEGRMTDTQYF	TGTGCCAGCAGCTTAGAAGGGAGGATGACAGATACGCAGTATTTT
TRBV14	TRBD2	TRBJ2-3	.	CASSQTVLREVRDTDTQYF	TGTGCCAGCAGCCAAACAGTTTTGCGGGAGGTCCGGGACACAGATACGCAGTATTTT
TRBV27	TRBD1	TRBJ2-1	.	CASSLSGTGVHNEQFF	TGTGCCAGCAGTTTGTCCGGGACAGGGGTTCACAATGAGCAGTTCTTC
TRBV4-1	TRBD1	TRBJ1-1	.	CASSQRRGPNTEAFF	TGCGCCAGCAGCCAGCGCAGGGGGCCGAACACTGAAGCTTTCTTT
TRBV7-6	TRBD2	TRBJ2-7	.	CASSSIGEGDEQYF	TGTGCCAGCAGCTCAATAGGGGAGGGCGACGAGCAGTACTTC
TRBV6-6	.	TRBJ2-3	.	CASSYGGGKQDTQYF	TGTGCCAGCAGTTACGGAGGAGGGAAGCAAGATACGCAGTATTTT
TRBV29-1	TRBD2	TRBJ2-1	.	CSVYLRGGNEQFF	TGCAGCGTCTATCTGCGGGGGGGCAATGAGCAGTTCTTC
TRBV6-1	.	TRBJ1-1	.	CASRFSLTVLF	TGTGCCAGCAGATTTAGTCTTACGGTCCTCTTT
TRBV18	TRBD1	TRBJ1-1	.	CASSPTGGQNTEAFF	TGTGCCAGCTCACCCACAGGGGGTCAGAACACTGAAGCTTTCTTT
TRBV11-2	.	TRBJ1-2	.	CASSWPGGFRGYTF	TGTGCCAGCAGCTGGCCGGGAGGGTTTCGCGGCTACACCTTC
TRBV11-2	.	TRBJ2-1	.	CACNSVESQQFF	TGTGCCTGCAATAGCGTCGAGTCTCAGCAGTTCTTC
TRBV6-1	.	TRBJ1-5	.	CASTTIQPQHF	TGTGCCAGCACCACAATCCAGCCCCAGCATTTT
TRBV2	TRBD1	TRBJ1-2	.	CASRPGTGENYGYTF	TGTGCCAGCAGGCCCGGGACAGGGGAAAACTATGGCTACACCTTC
TRBV11-2	TRBD1	TRBJ1-3	few	CASSFGQGVNTIYF	TGTGCCAGCAGCTTCGGACAGGGCGTAAACACCATATATTTT
TRBV7-2	.	TRBJ2-7	.	CASSFVDSYEQYF	TGTGCCAGCAGCTTTGTAGACTCCTACGAGCAGTACTTC
TRBV12-5	TRBD2	TRBJ2-5	.	CASGLGSGGSETQYF	TGTGCTAGTGGTTTGGGGAGCGGGGGGTCAGAGACCCAGTACTTC
TRBV29-1	.	TRBJ1-4	.	CSVSQGATNEKLFF	TGCAGCGTTTCACAGGGAGCAACTAATGAAAAACTGTTTTTT
TRBV19	TRBD2	TRBJ2-3	.	CASSTGTSGPYTQYF	TGTGCCAGTAGTACCGGGACTAGCGGGCCATATACGCAGTATTTT
TRBV29-1	.	TRBJ2-2	.	CSVGSPTGELFF	TGCAGCGTTGGTAGTCCCACCGGGGAGCTGTTTTTT
TRBV11-2	.	TRBJ1-1	once	CASSLEANTEAFF	TGTGCCAGCAGCTTAGAGGCAAACACTGAAGCTTTCTTT
TRBV27	.	TRBJ1-1	once	CASSLSRETEAFF	TGTGCCAGCAGTTTATCGCGAGAAACTGAAGCTTTCTTT
TRBV29-1	TRBD2	TRBJ2-1	.	CSVVLAGVDNEQFF	TGCAGCGTGGTACTAGCGGGAGTAGACAATGAGCAGTTCTTC
TRBV5-6	.	TRBJ1-1	.	CASSSSPYTEAFF	TGTGCCAGCAGTTCTAGTCCTTACACTGAAGCTTTCTTT
TRBV4-2	TRBD2	TRBJ2-5	.	CASSQDSSAGGKETQYF	TGTGCCAGCAGCCAAGATTCGAGCGCGGGAGGGAAAGAGACCCAGTACTTC
TRBV28	.	TRBJ1-5	.	CASSLSIPGSGQHF	TGTGCCAGCAGTTTAAGTATCCCGGGGTCTGGCCAGCATTTT
TRBV5-1	.	TRBJ2-5	.	CASSLTGPPRETQYF	TGCGCCAGCAGCTTGACAGGACCACCTAGGGAGACCCAGTACTTC
TRBV27	.	TRBJ2-7	.	CASSSLGQEGEQYF	TGTGCCAGCAGTTCCCTAGGACAGGAGGGCGAGCAGTACTTC
TRBV4-2	.	TRBJ2-1	.	CASSQDIDSNYNEQFF	TGTGCCAGCAGCCAAGATATCGACTCGAACTACAATGAGCAGTTCTTC
TRBV27	TRBD1	TRBJ1-3	.	CASSSTGQGRGTGNTIYF	TGTGCCAGCAGTTCAACGGGACAGGGTCGGGGGACTGGAAACACCATATATTTT
TRBV28	.	TRBJ2-7	.	CASSSGHWSSYEQYF	TGTGCCAGCAGTTCCGGACACTGGAGCTCCTACGAGCAGTACTTC
TRBV5-5	.	TRBJ1-1	.	CASRTRGVVATEAFF	TGTGCCAGCAGAACCCGCGGGGTTGTTGCAACTGAAGCTTTCTTT
TRBV5-8	TRBD1	TRBJ1-2	.	CASSYGTANNYGYTF	TGTGCCAGCAGCTACGGGACAGCCAATAACTATGGCTACACCTTC
TRBV9	TRBD1	TRBJ2-1	.	CASSVVGTVFESYNEQFF	TGTGCCAGCAGCGTAGTCGGGACAGTTTTTGAATCCTACAATGAGCAGTTCTTC
TRBV28	.	TRBJ2-3	.	CASGSTGEADTQYF	TGTGCCAGCGGCAGTACAGGTGAAGCAGATACGCAGTATTTT
TRBV7-2	TRBD2	TRBJ2-1	.	CASSLSGRAGNEQFF	TGTGCCAGCAGCTTAAGCGGGAGGGCCGGGAATGAGCAGTTCTTC
TRBV19	TRBD2	TRBJ2-3	.	CASSILGGSSGDTQYF	TGTGCCAGTAGTATCTTAGGCGGGAGTTCGGGAGATACGCAGTATTTT
TRBV11-2	.	TRBJ1-1	once	CASSLGTVNTEAFF	TGTGCCAGCAGCTTAGGCACAGTAAACACTGAAGCTTTCTTT
TRBV4-3	.	TRBJ2-5	.	CASSQENAEQETQYF	TGCGCCAGCAGCCAAGAGAACGCGGAACAAGAGACCCAGTACTTC
TRBV29-1	TRBD1	TRBJ1-3	.	CSDGQGKGDSGNTIYF	TGCAGCGATGGACAGGGGAAGGGGGACTCTGGAAACACCATATATTTT
TRBV19	.	TRBJ1-1	few	CASSKGGRALPTEAFF	TGTGCCAGTAGTAAAGGGGGGAGGGCCCTTCCTACTGAAGCTTTCTTT
TRBV10-3	.	TRBJ2-5	.	CAISGAHSGETQYF	TGTGCCATCAGTGGGGCCCACAGCGGAGAGACCCAGTACTTC
TRBV7-9	TRBD1	TRBJ1-5	.	CASSMKTGPDQPQHF	TGTGCCAGCAGCATGAAGACAGGGCCCGATCAGCCCCAGCATTTT
TRBV6-5	.	TRBJ1-2	.	CASSPDSGGGYTF	TGTGCCAGCAGCCCGGACTCTGGCGGAGGCTACACCTTC
TRBV5-1	.	TRBJ1-3	.	CASSLDGSGNTIYF	TGCGCCAGCAGCTTGGACGGCTCTGGAAACACCATATATTTT
TRBV7-9	TRBD1	TRBJ2-3	.	CASSKDRQGYTDTQYF	TGTGCCAGCAGCAAGGACCGACAGGGTTACACAGATACGCAGTATTTT
TRBV5-1	TRBD2	TRBJ2-3	.	CASAEAGGGTDTQYF	TGCGCCAGCGCTGAAGCGGGAGGAGGGACAGATACGCAGTATTTT
TRBV11-3	.	TRBJ2-7	.	CASSVGGEYEQYF	TGTGCCAGCAGTGTAGGCGGGGAATACGAGCAGTACTTC
TRBV5-1	.	TRBJ2-1	.	CASSLATERYNEQFF	TGCGCCAGCAGCTTGGCGACTGAACGCTACAATGAGCAGTTCTTC
TRBV20-1	.	TRBJ2-5	.	CSGTVQETQYF	TGCAGTGGGACTGTCCAAGAGACCCAGTACTTC